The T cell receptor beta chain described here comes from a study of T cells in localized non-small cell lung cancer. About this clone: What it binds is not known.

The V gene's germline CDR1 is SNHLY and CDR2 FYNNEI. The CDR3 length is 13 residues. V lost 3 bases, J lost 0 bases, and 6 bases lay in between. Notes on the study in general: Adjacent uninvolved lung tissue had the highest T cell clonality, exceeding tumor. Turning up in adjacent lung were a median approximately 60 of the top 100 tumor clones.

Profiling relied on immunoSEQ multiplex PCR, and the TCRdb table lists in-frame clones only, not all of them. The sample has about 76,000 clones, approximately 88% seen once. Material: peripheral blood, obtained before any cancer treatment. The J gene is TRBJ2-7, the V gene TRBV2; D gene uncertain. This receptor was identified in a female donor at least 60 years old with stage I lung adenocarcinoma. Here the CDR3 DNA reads TGTGCCAGCAGTGATGGGTACTCCTACGAGCAGTACTTC. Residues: CASSDGYSYEQYF.